Below, 19 T cell receptor beta chains from the same sample are listed, as sequenced in a study of T cell responses to AZD1222 COVID-19 vaccine. Generated by immunoSEQ multiplex PCR, the TCRdb table keeps only in-frame clones and is missing some. The sample lists some 130,000 clones, 80% to 95% occurring once. The sample consisted of peripheral blood, taken 28 days after the second AZD1222 dose. Receptors originate from an adult who received the AZD1222 COVID-19 vaccine.

This chain links TRBV9 with TRBJ1-2; no clear D. The germline V gene has CDR1 SGDLS and CDR2 YYNGEE. Trimming stripped 0 bases from V and 8 bases from J, with 8 bases between. This CDR3 comprises 12 residues. The CDR3 sequence is CASSVGGFGYTF. The CDR3, as DNA: TGTGCCAGCAGCGTAGGAGGGTTCGGCTACACCTTC.

The V gene is TRBV29-1, the J gene TRBJ2-3, with D unresolved. The CDR3 covers 13 residues. Germline CDR1 reads SQVTM; CDR2 reads ANQGSEA. V dropped 8 bases and J dropped 0 bases, with 12 bases sitting between them. The CDR3 DNA sequence: TGCAGCCACTCGGGTCAGAGCACAGATACGCAGTATTTT. Its protein is CSHSGQSTDTQYF.

This chain joins TRBV30 and TRBJ2-1, with D unresolved. This CDR3 region has 11 residues. In germline, CDR1 is GTSNPN, CDR2 SVGIG (reference sequence). V was cut by 1 base and J by 10 bases, with 8 bases left in between. The CDR3 DNA sequence: TGTGCCTGGAGTGCACAGTCCGAGCAGTTCTTC. Translated, it gives CAWSAQSEQFF.

The rearrangement links TRBV3-1 (or the pseudogene TRBV3-2) to TRBJ2-7; D not certain. V dropped 0 bases and J dropped 3 bases, with 6 bases sitting between them. CDR1 and CDR2 from the germline V gene are LGHDT and YNNKEL (reference sequence). This CDR3 has 13 residues. CDR3: CASSQDFYYEQYF. The CDR3 nucleotides read TGTGCCAGCAGCCAAGATTTCTACTACGAGCAGTACTTC.

The V gene is TRBV2, the J gene TRBJ1-6; no clear D gene. The V and J ends lost 6 bases and 0 bases respectively, with 15 bases between them. Per germline, CDR1 SNHLY and CDR2 FYNNEI. The CDR3 length is 17 residues. CDR3 amino acids: CASRRVDLSSYNSPLHF. CDR3 sequence (DNA): TGTGCCAGCAGGAGGGTAGATCTGAGCTCCTATAATTCACCCCTCCACTTT.

The chain uses TRBV19 and TRBJ1-2; possibly TRBD1 for D (6 bases). Trimming pared 6 bases from V and 7 bases from J, leaving 12 bases between. Germline lookup yields CDR1 LNHDA and CDR2 SQIVND (reference sequence). The CDR3 loop spans 12 amino acids. CDR3: CASSLQGFGYTF. CDR3 sequence (DNA): TGTGCCAGTAGCTTACAGGGCTTTGGCTACACCTTC.

The CDR3 reads CASSLVTGPTEAFF. In DNA, the CDR3 is TGCGCCAGCAGCTTGGTCACTGGGCCCACTGAAGCTTTCTTT. V and J are TRBV5-1 and TRBJ1-1; the D is unclear. V dropped 0 bases and J dropped 4 bases, with 10 bases sitting between them. Germline V gene sequence: CDR1 SGHRS, CDR2 YFSETQ. The CDR3 consists of 14 residues.

This chain connects TRBV6-5 to TRBJ1-3; perhaps TRBD1 as D (5 bases). Germline CDR1 MNHEY, CDR2 SVGAGI. CDR3 size: 14 residues. Trimming removed 6 bases from V and 0 bases from J, with 9 bases in between. Here the CDR3 reads CASSRGGSGNTIYF. CDR3 bases: TGTGCCAGCAGCCGGGGGGGCTCTGGAAACACCATATATTTT.

This clone was counted only a few times. V usage is TRBV9 and J usage is TRBJ2-3; D unclear. Germline CDR1 and CDR2: SGDLS and YYNGEE. The germline V and J ends were trimmed by 0 bases and 4 bases, with 6 bases remaining between them. The CDR3 consists of 13 residues. Written as DNA, the CDR3 is TGTGCCAGCAGCGTAGCCCCCTCAGATACGCAGTATTTT. It is translated as CASSVAPSDTQYF.

V gene TRBV12-3 or TRBV12-4 combines with J gene TRBJ2-2; D unresolved. This CDR3 contains 12 residues. Trimming stripped 1 base from V and 4 bases from J, with 1 base between. The chain's CDR3 is CASSLGTGELFF. CDR3 DNA sequence: TGTGCCAGCAGTTTAGGCACCGGGGAGCTGTTTTTT.

The chain uses TRBV29-1 and TRBJ1-2; D perhaps matches TRBD1 (6 bases). Trimming left V 2 bases short and J 2 bases short, with 12 bases between. CDR1 is SQVTM, CDR2 ANQGSEA, per germline. The CDR3 is made up of 14 amino acids. The CDR3 DNA sequence: TGCAGCGTTGAACAGGGGAAGAGGAACTATGGCTACACCTTC. This encodes CSVEQGKRNYGYTF.

The chain links TRBV4-3 to TRBJ2-3; D possibly corresponds to TRBD2 (5 bases). V lost 6 bases and J lost 2, with 15 bases in between. CDR3 length: 15 amino acids. Germline V gives CDR1 LGHNA, CDR2 YSLEER. The DNA for the CDR3 is TGCGCCAGCAGGAGGGTACCCCTCTCCACAGATACGCAGTATTTT. It is translated as CASRRVPLSTDTQYF.

This clone was detected a few times. J is TRBJ2-3 and V is TRBV4-2, with 13 bases matching TRBD2. CDR1 and CDR2 (germline): LGHNA, YNFKEQ. Trimming cost V 4 bases and J 4 bases; bases outside gene matches: 8. This CDR3 has 17 residues. In nucleotides, the CDR3 is TGTGCCAGCAGCCGGACGTGGGGACTAGCGGGGCCAGATACGCAGTATTTT. Protein product: CASSRTWGLAGPDTQYF.

This clone was found once. This chain uses TRBV27 with TRBJ1-5; D may be TRBD1 (6 bases). Germline CDR1 MNHEY, CDR2 SMNVEV (reference sequence). The CDR3 covers 16 residues. The V and J ends lost 0 bases and 7 bases respectively, with 16 bases between them. CDR3: CASSLSWTEIGQPQHF. The DNA for the CDR3 is TGTGCCAGCAGTTTATCGTGGACAGAGATTGGCCAGCCCCAGCATTTT.

In its sample, this clone was seen a few times. The chain has TRBV6-4 and TRBJ2-2, with unresolved D. This CDR3 spans 12 amino acids. V lost 0 bases, J lost 5 bases, and 1 base lay in between. The germline CDR1 and CDR2 sequences are MRHNA and SNTAGT. The CDR3 DNA reads TGTGCCAGCAGTGACTCGACCGGGGAGCTGTTTTTT. Encoded protein: CASSDSTGELFF.

This rearrangement joins TRBV29-1 to TRBJ2-3; 7 bases align to TRBD1. The CDR3 runs to 13 residues. CDR1 is SQVTM, CDR2 ANQGSEA, per germline. V shed 5 bases and J 2 bases; nucleotides not matched to a gene: 4. CDR3 protein: CSVNRGSTDTQYF. CDR3 bases: TGCAGCGTTAACAGGGGATCCACAGATACGCAGTATTTT.

The chain links TRBV1 to TRBJ2-7; the table's D call, TRBD2, has no DNA check behind it. TRBV1 is classified as a pseudogene. The CDR3 has 16 amino acids. In DNA, the CDR3 is TGCACCAGCAGCCCTCCGGTAGCGGGGGGCGGAGAAGAGCAGTACTTC. This gives the protein CTSSPPVAGGGEEQYF.

The gene calls are TRBV6-1 and TRBJ2-5; TRBD1 might be the D (7 bases). CDR1 is MNHNS and CDR2 is SASEGT in the germline V gene. The V end was cut by 4 bases, the J end by 2 bases, with 20 bases between. The CDR3 is made up of 17 amino acids. The CDR3 protein is CASSARGTDTAQETQYF. CDR3 DNA: TGTGCCAGCAGTGCGCGCGGGACAGACACTGCACAAGAGACCCAGTACTTC.

As to this clone: Within the sample, other DNA sequences also encode this same CDR3. The J gene is TRBJ1-1, the V gene TRBV12-3 or TRBV12-4, with 8 bases that match TRBD1. The CDR3 totals 12 residues. J gave up 10 bases and V 6 bases, and 7 bases lay outside the gene matches. The CDR3, as DNA: TGTGCCAGCAGCACAGGACAGGGAAGAGCTTTCTTT. Protein: CASSTGQGRAFF.